Following are 30 T cell receptor beta chains from one sample sequenced in a study of identical twins. TCRdb independently ran MiXCR on the 5' RACE reads; one entry per CDR3 protein. Among 420,000 or so distinct CDR3 sequences listed, around a sixth were seen once. Sequencing input: naive T cells sorted from blood. The receptors here all came from a man aged 50 to 59 in good health.

This clonotype was recorded many times. The genes are TRBV7-8 and TRBJ1-5; D unclear. Trimming removed 1 base from V and 0 bases from J, with 4 bases in between. In germline, CDR1 is SGHVS, CDR2 FQNEAQ. The CDR3 covers 14 residues. The chain's CDR3 is CASSLGLSNQPQHF. The CDR3 nucleotides are TGTGCCAGCAGCTTAGGACTTAGCAATCAGCCCCAGCATTTT.

This chain joins TRBV5-1 and TRBJ2-5, with D possibly being TRBD2 (6 bases). The CDR3 loop spans 16 amino acids. V dropped 0 bases and J dropped 5 bases, with 17 bases sitting between them. Germline CDR1 reads SGHRS; CDR2 reads YFSETQ. The CDR3 loop is CASSLAKVRLDETQYF. CDR3 nucleotides: TGCGCCAGCAGCTTGGCCAAGGTTCGACTAGATGAGACCCAGTACTTC.

The J gene is TRBJ1-5, the V gene TRBV10-3; D call uncertain. V was shortened by 0 bases and J by 2 bases, with 8 bases between the two germline ends. In germline, CDR1 is ENHRY, CDR2 SYGVKD. This CDR3 is built from 15 residues. The DNA of the CDR3 is TGTGCCATCAGTGAGTCATTTAGCGGCAATCAGCCCCAGCATTTT. This codes for CAISESFSGNQPQHF.

The table lists this clonotype with a few counts. V usage is TRBV6-2 or TRBV6-3 and J usage is TRBJ1-5; 8 bases are shared with TRBD1. V was pared by 6 bases and J by 5 bases, with 3 bases of the junction left unmatched. The CDR3 loop spans 13 amino acids. Germline loops: CDR1 MNHEY, CDR2 SVGEGT. The CDR3 reads CASRDREYQPQHF. CDR3 DNA: TGTGCCAGCAGGGACAGGGAGTATCAGCCCCAGCATTTT.

This clonotype has just a few counts. The CDR3 region is CASSVQGGTEAFF. The CDR3 region has the DNA TGTGCCAGCAGCGTCCAGGGTGGGACTGAAGCTTTCTTT. The rearrangement uses TRBV9 and TRBJ1-1; D might be TRBD1 (5 bases). Deletions cut 2 bases from V and 5 bases from J, with 10 bases between. CDR3 length: 13 amino acids. Germline CDR1 SGDLS, CDR2 YYNGEE.

This clonotype was observed at least ten times. The chain combines TRBV28 with TRBJ2-7, with D unclear. Germline-derived CDR1 and CDR2 are MDHEN and SYDVKM. Trimming left V 1 base short and J 2 bases short, with 9 bases between. CDR3 length equals 14 residues. CDR3 DNA sequence: TGTGCCAGCAGTTTATACTCCCAGCCCTACGAGCAGTACTTC. It is translated as CASSLYSQPYEQYF. Together with reference TRBV28 and TRBJ2-7, the CDR3 gives the full variable domain: DVKVTQSSRYLVKRTGEKVFLECVQDMDHENMFWYRQDPGLGLRLIYFSYDVKMKEKGDIPEGYSVSREKKERFSLILESASTNQTSMYLCASSLYSQPYEQYFGPGTRLTVT.

The chain links TRBV20-1 to TRBJ2-5; 12 bases are shared with TRBD2. Unmatched junction bases numbered 7, after V lost 0 bases and J lost 5 bases. The CDR3 is 16 amino acids. From germline, CDR1 is DFQATT and CDR2 SNEGSKA (reference sequence). The CDR3, as DNA: TGCAGTGCTAGAGATCTAGCGGGAGGGCCTTTTGAGACCCAGTACTTC. It codes for CSARDLAGGPFETQYF.

The J gene is TRBJ2-1, the V gene TRBV5-1; D uncertain. Germline CDR1 and CDR2: SGHRS and YFSETQ. V lost 4 bases and J lost 6, with 11 bases in between. The CDR3 sequence is 13 residues long. CDR3 loop: CASSLGIFNEQFF. The CDR3 DNA is TGCGCCAGCAGCCTGGGGATTTTCAATGAGCAGTTCTTC.

This clonotype was seen a handful of times. The gene calls are TRBV29-1 and TRBJ1-1, with 7 bases lining up with TRBD1. CDR1 and CDR2 from the germline V gene are SQVTM and ANQGSEA. The CDR3 length is 14 residues. With V trimmed by 0 bases and J by 4 bases, 5 bases remained unmatched. CDR3 DNA sequence: TGCAGCGTTGAAGAAGGGACAGCAATCACTGAAGCTTTCTTT. This codes for CSVEEGTAITEAFF.

The V call is TRBV11-2, the J call TRBJ2-2; 11 positions match TRBD2. The germline V gene has CDR1 SGHAT and CDR2 FQNNGV. The CDR3 loop spans 16 amino acids. V lost 2 bases, J lost 4 bases, and 3 bases stayed unmatched. CDR3: CASSLSSGRITGELFF. The CDR3 DNA reads as TGTGCCAGCAGCTTATCTAGCGGGAGGATCACCGGGGAGCTGTTTTTT.

The chain employs TRBV9 and TRBJ2-7; possibly TRBD2 for D (6 bases). CDR3 length: 15 residues. The V and J ends lost 4 bases and 3 bases respectively, with 17 bases between them. Germline V gene lookup returns CDR1 SGDLS and CDR2 YYNGEE. CDR3 in amino acids: CASSLGRDPFYEQYF. The CDR3, as DNA: TGTGCCAGCAGCCTGGGGCGGGATCCCTTCTACGAGCAGTACTTC.

There are a few counts of this clonotype. The V call is TRBV20-1, the J call TRBJ2-5; 9 bases agree with TRBD2. Germline trimming cut 5 bases from V and 2 bases from J; bases unmatched to any gene: 9. The CDR3 sequence is 15 residues long. The V gene's germline CDR1 is DFQATT and CDR2 SNEGSKA (reference sequence). Here the CDR3 reads CSAPSATSGQETQYF. As DNA, the CDR3 is TGCAGTGCTCCCAGTGCGACTAGCGGTCAAGAGACCCAGTACTTC.

This clonotype has just a few counts. V and J are TRBV5-5 and TRBJ1-1; D remains unclear. CDR1 is SGHKS and CDR2 is YYEKEE in the germline V gene (reference sequence). Trimming pared 1 base from V and 1 base from J, leaving 20 bases between. The CDR3 contains 18 residues. CDR3 protein: CASSLKSHRVNGNTEAFF. The CDR3 DNA is TGTGCCAGCAGCTTGAAAAGTCACCGGGTAAATGGGAACACTGAAGCTTTCTTT.

This clonotype showed up many times. The chain employs TRBV20-1 and TRBJ2-2; a possible D gene is TRBD2 (5 bases). CDR3 length equals 15 residues. Trimming took 4 bases from V and 0 from J, leaving 12 bases between them. The germline V gene encodes CDR1 DFQATT and CDR2 SNEGSKA (reference sequence). The DNA for the CDR3 is TGCAGTGCTACCCTTGGCGGGTCGAACACCGGGGAGCTGTTTTTT. Its protein is CSATLGGSNTGELFF.

The chain couples TRBV9 to TRBJ2-7, with TRBD2 identical over 9 bases. In germline, CDR1 is SGDLS, CDR2 YYNGEE. CDR3 length: 14 amino acids. The ends lost 4 bases at V and 0 bases at J; junction bases unmatched: 2. The CDR3 loop reads CASSKGLASYEQYF. The CDR3 DNA follows: TGTGCCAGCAGCAAGGGACTAGCCTCCTACGAGCAGTACTTC.

This chain joins TRBV4-3 and TRBJ2-1, with TRBD2 matching 7 bases. The V and J ends lost 0 bases and 3 bases, in that order; junction bases with no gene match: 8. From germline, CDR1 is LGHNA and CDR2 YSLEER. The CDR3 sequence is 17 residues long. The CDR3 spells CASSQDWAGVRYNEQFF. The CDR3 nucleotides are TGCGCCAGCAGCCAAGATTGGGCGGGAGTCCGCTACAATGAGCAGTTCTTC.

The chain has TRBV7-9 and TRBJ2-1; 9 bases are a match to TRBD1. The germline CDR1 and CDR2 sequences are SEHNR and FQNEAQ (reference sequence). This CDR3 has 16 residues. Trimming at V came to 4 bases and at J to 6 bases, leaving 10 bases not matched to a gene. The CDR3 coding sequence is TGTGCCAGCAGCTGGATTTTAGGACAGGGGTCCAATGAGCAGTTCTTC. As protein: CASSWILGQGSNEQFF.

V and J are TRBV7-2 and TRBJ2-7; 11 bases fit TRBD2. The CDR3 runs to 16 residues. The trim removed 2 bases at V and 4 bases at J, leaving 7 bases unmatched. The germline gives CDR1 SGHTA, CDR2 FQGNSA. CDR3 amino acids: CASSLPGTSGTYEQYF. DNA of the CDR3: TGTGCCAGCAGCTTACCCGGGACTAGCGGCACTTACGAGCAGTACTTC.

This clonotype was detected ten times or more. The chain recombines TRBV29-1 with TRBJ2-7; D might be TRBD1 (5 bases). Germline loops: CDR1 SQVTM, CDR2 ANQGSEA. CDR3 length equals 14 residues. The V gene lost 3 bases and the J gene lost 5 bases, with 17 bases spanning the gap. The CDR3 region is CSVDGAPLTHEQYF. Here the CDR3 DNA reads TGCAGCGTTGATGGGGCTCCACTAACCCACGAGCAGTACTTC.

The V gene is TRBV18, the J gene TRBJ2-7; D remains unclear. The germline V gene has CDR1 KGHSH and CDR2 LQKENI. CDR3 length equals 12 residues. V lost 1 base and J 6 bases, leaving 7 bases between the germline ends. In DNA, the CDR3 is TGTGCCAGCTCACCACTAGTAGGCGAGCAGTACTTC. It translates to CASSPLVGEQYF.

The CDR3 DNA sequence: TGTGCCAGCAGTGGGCCGGGACAGGGTTCCCCCTACGAGCAGTACTTC. Amino acid sequence: CASSGPGQGSPYEQYF. V gene TRBV6-1 combines with J gene TRBJ2-7; 9 bases match TRBD1. Per the germline V gene, CDR1 is MNHNS and CDR2 is SASEGT. V lost 4 bases to trimming and J lost 2 bases; unmatched junction nucleotides: 9. CDR3 size: 16 residues.

This clonotype was seen more than once but under ten times. The chain links TRBV20-1 to TRBJ2-3; TRBD2 agrees at 9 bases. This CDR3 contains 17 residues. The V segment lost 2 bases and the J segment 2 bases; nucleotides outside the gene matches: 11. Germline CDR1 and CDR2: DFQATT and SNEGSKA (reference sequence). CDR3 region: CSARKAGGNLITDTQYF. CDR3 sequence (DNA): TGCAGTGCTAGAAAGGCGGGAGGGAACCTAATCACAGATACGCAGTATTTT.

Only a few counts were recorded for this clonotype. The rearrangement links TRBV5-1 to TRBJ2-1; 7 bases map to TRBD2. CDR1 SGHRS and CDR2 YFSETQ come from the germline V gene. V trimming: 2 bases; J trimming: 6 bases; junction bases outside the gene matches: 8. CDR3 length equals 15 residues. The DNA of the CDR3 is TGCGCCAGCAGCTTAGCGGGAACCCCCATCAATGAGCAGTTCTTC. Translation gives CASSLAGTPINEQFF.

This clonotype has at least ten counts. The chain recombines TRBV18 with TRBJ2-3, with TRBD2 matching 9 bases. V shed 0 bases, J shed 4 bases, and the junction held 5 bases outside the gene matches. The germline V gene encodes CDR1 KGHSH and CDR2 LQKENI. This CDR3 is 16 amino acids long. CDR3 nucleotide sequence: TGTGCCAGCTCACCACCGGGACTAGCCTCAGCAGATACGCAGTATTTT. It codes for CASSPPGLASADTQYF.

In the case of this clonotype: A much larger clone differs from this one at a single base, so this may be a read error. The chain uses TRBV11-1 and TRBJ2-1, with TRBD2 matching 9 bases. This CDR3 is built from 19 residues. The V gene's germline CDR1 is SGHAT and CDR2 FQDESV (reference sequence). CDR3 sequence (DNA): TGTGACAGCAGCCCCCGGGTTTGGGCTAGCGGGAACTCCTACAATGAGCAGTTCTTC. It is translated as CDSSPRVWASGNSYNEQFF.

The rearrangement links TRBV11-2 to TRBJ1-3, with 8 bases aligning to TRBD1. The CDR3 is 16 amino acids. Germline V gene sequence: CDR1 SGHAT, CDR2 FQNNGV. After removal of 0 bases from V and 3 bases from J, the junction contained 4 bases not matched to a gene. The CDR3 nucleotides read TGTGCCAGCAGCTTAGACCGGACAGGGCATGGAAACACCATATATTTT. Translating it yields CASSLDRTGHGNTIYF.

This clonotype was counted at least ten times. The genes are TRBV7-2 and TRBJ2-5, with D possibly TRBD2 on 6 matching bases. V lost 6 bases and J lost 5, with 13 bases in between. The CDR3 spans 13 residues. CDR1 is SGHTA, CDR2 FQGNSA, per germline. The CDR3 DNA reads TGTGCCAGCAGTCCGCGGGGTGGCGAGACCCAGTACTTC. As protein: CASSPRGGETQYF.

This clonotype appeared many times. CDR3 sequence (DNA): TGTGCCAGCAGCCGAGGACAGGCGACCCAAGAGACCCAGTACTTC. Amino acids: CASSRGQATQETQYF. J is TRBJ2-5 and V is TRBV6-1; 7 bases are shared with TRBD1. Trimming took 6 bases from V and 1 from J; bases not matched to a gene: 8. Germline loops: CDR1 MNHNS, CDR2 SASEGT. The CDR3 loop spans 15 amino acids.

The V call is TRBV5-5, the J call TRBJ2-5; 9 bases match TRBD1. Germline CDR1 reads SGHKS; CDR2 reads YYEKEE (reference sequence). J was trimmed by 5 bases and V by 3 bases; bases with no gene match: 8. This CDR3 comprises 15 residues. The CDR3 region has the DNA TGTGCCAGCAGCTCATTACAGGGGGCGTTTGAGACCCAGTACTTC. It encodes CASSSLQGAFETQYF.

This clonotype was observed at least ten times. The gene calls are TRBV11-2 and TRBJ2-7; D remains ambiguous. Germline V gene data show CDR1 as SGHAT and CDR2 as FQNNGV. The CDR3 runs 13 residues. V was shortened by 0 bases and J by 4 bases, with 7 bases between the two germline ends. The CDR3 is CASSLDLLYEQYF. The CDR3 nucleotides are TGTGCCAGCAGCTTAGATCTACTGTACGAGCAGTACTTC.